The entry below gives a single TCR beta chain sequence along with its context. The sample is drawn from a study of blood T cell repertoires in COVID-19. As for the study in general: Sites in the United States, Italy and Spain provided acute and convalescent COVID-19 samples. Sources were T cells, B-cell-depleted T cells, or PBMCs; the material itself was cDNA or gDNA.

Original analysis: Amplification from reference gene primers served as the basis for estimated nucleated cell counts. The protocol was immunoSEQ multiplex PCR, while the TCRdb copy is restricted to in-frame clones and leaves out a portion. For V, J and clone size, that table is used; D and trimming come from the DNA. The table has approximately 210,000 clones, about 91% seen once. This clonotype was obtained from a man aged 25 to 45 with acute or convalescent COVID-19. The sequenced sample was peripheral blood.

CDR3 nucleotide sequence: TGTGCCAGCAGCCAAGCACGGACAGGGTGGGGGAACACTGAAGCTTTCTTT. It yields the protein CASSQARTGWGNTEAFF. The chain combines TRBV3-1 (or the pseudogene TRBV3-2) with TRBJ1-1; 8 bases agree with TRBD1. The V gene's germline CDR1 is LGHDT and CDR2 YNNKEL (reference sequence). V trimming: 1 base; J trimming: 1 base; junction bases outside the gene matches: 8. There are 17 residues in the CDR3.